Shown below are 9 T cell receptor beta chains from a single sample sequenced in a study of control samples from healthy donors and cancer patients. Assay used: immunoSEQ multiplex PCR; TCRdb lists only in-frame clones, some missing. The sample records 150,000 to 200,000 clones, around 94% being singletons. The specimen was blood. Receptors originate from a woman younger than 30 in good health.

The chain combines TRBV10-1 with TRBJ1-1; no reliable D call. The CDR3 is 15 residues long. Trimming pared 0 bases from V and 5 bases from J, leaving 13 bases between. Germline CDR1 and CDR2: WNHNN and SYGVQD (reference sequence). CDR3 sequence reads: CASSESGSQWTEAFF. DNA of the CDR3: TGCGCCAGCAGTGAGTCGGGCAGTCAATGGACTGAAGCTTTCTTT.

The chain carries TRBV6-6 and TRBJ1-1, with D perhaps TRBD1 (5 bases). The V gene lost 6 bases and the J gene lost 3 bases, with 8 bases spanning the gap. This CDR3 has 12 residues. The V gene's germline CDR1 is MNHNY and CDR2 SVGAGI (reference sequence). The CDR3 is CASSRRDTEAFF. CDR3 sequence (DNA): TGTGCCAGCAGCCGCAGGGACACTGAAGCTTTCTTT.

V usage is TRBV28 and J usage is TRBJ1-3; D possibly corresponds to TRBD1 (6 bases). V shed 8 bases and J shed 0 bases, with 14 bases lying between them. Germline lookup yields CDR1 MDHEN and CDR2 SYDVKM. This CDR3 comprises 15 residues. CDR3 in DNA: TGTGCCAGCCGAGAGACAGGCGGCTCTGGAAACACCATATATTTT. Protein: CASRETGGSGNTIYF.

This chain connects TRBV4-1 to TRBJ1-5; D gene unclear. Between the trimmed V and J ends, which lost 1 base and 5 bases, there was a span of 12 bases. The length of the CDR3 is 15 residues. Germline lookup yields CDR1 MGHRA and CDR2 YSYEKL. CDR3 residues: CASSQGGNTYQPQHF. Written as DNA, the CDR3 is TGCGCCAGCAGCCAAGGGGGTAACACCTATCAGCCCCAGCATTTT.

This clone was seen once. This rearrangement joins TRBV10-3 to TRBJ1-2; TRBD1 aligns across 9 bases. With V trimmed by 6 bases and J by 2 bases, 4 bases remained unmatched. CDR1 is ENHRY, CDR2 SYGVKD, per germline. The CDR3 sequence is 14 residues long. The CDR3 loop reads CAISRTGENYGYTF. The CDR3 bases are TGTGCCATCAGCCGGACAGGGGAAAACTATGGCTACACCTTC.

This clone was observed once. The gene calls are TRBV28 and TRBJ2-5, with D tentatively TRBD2 (5 bases). V lost 2 bases and J 4 bases, leaving 26 bases between the germline ends. CDR1 and CDR2 from the germline V gene are MDHEN and SYDVKM. CDR3 length: 19 amino acids. The CDR3 reads CASSLDLSRHKTRGETQYF. Here the CDR3 DNA reads TGTGCCAGCAGTTTAGATCTCTCCAGACATAAGACCCGGGGAGAGACCCAGTACTTC.

The chain recombines TRBV5-4 with TRBJ2-7; weak D call: TRBD2 (5 bases). V lost 4 bases to trimming and J lost 5 bases, with 22 bases between them. Looked up from germline, CDR1 is SGHNT and CDR2 is YYREEE (reference sequence). The CDR3 is 16 residues long. The CDR3 nucleotides read TGTGCCAGCAGCCCCTCAATCTCCGCGGGCGTACACGAGCAGTACTTC. Its protein product is CASSPSISAGVHEQYF.

V gene TRBV5-5 combines with J gene TRBJ2-2; TRBD1 matches at 9 bases. Per the germline V gene, CDR1 is SGHKS and CDR2 is YYEKEE (reference sequence). This CDR3 is 16 amino acids long. V shed 6 bases and J 1 base; nucleotides not matched to a gene: 7. The CDR3 sequence: CASISWDRENTGELFF. The CDR3 DNA is TGTGCCAGCATCTCATGGGACAGGGAGAACACCGGGGAGCTGTTTTTT.

The J gene is TRBJ1-2, the V gene TRBV4-3; the D is unclear. V lost 0 bases and J 4 bases, leaving 15 bases between the germline ends. Germline CDR1 and CDR2: LGHNA and YSLEER. The CDR3 loop spans 16 amino acids. CDR3 nucleotide sequence: TGCGCCAGCAGCCAAGATGAGGGTCCTGCGACCTATGGCTACACCTTC. It codes for CASSQDEGPATYGYTF.